The present T cell receptor (beta chain) was sequenced within a study of blood T cell repertoires in COVID-19. Sequencing used immunoSEQ multiplex PCR; TCRdb keeps in-frame clones, though not all of them. The table includes approximately 220,000 clones, just under 90% detected once. This study enrolled people aged roughly 18 to 89 from 20 to 25 US geographic areas. Source material: PBMCs or T cells enriched from blood (not recorded which). The clonotype originates from a woman under 40 with acute COVID-19.

DNA of the CDR3: TGTGCCAGCAGCCAAGGCCCCTCAGGGGGATGGAGCTATGGCTACACCTTC. Protein product: CASSQGPSGGWSYGYTF. The gene calls are TRBV3-1 (or the pseudogene TRBV3-2) and TRBJ1-2, with TRBD1 identical over 7 bases. After removal of 1 base from V and 4 bases from J, the junction contained 12 bases not matched to a gene. Germline values: CDR1 LGHDT, CDR2 YNNKEL (reference sequence). The CDR3 sequence is 17 residues long.